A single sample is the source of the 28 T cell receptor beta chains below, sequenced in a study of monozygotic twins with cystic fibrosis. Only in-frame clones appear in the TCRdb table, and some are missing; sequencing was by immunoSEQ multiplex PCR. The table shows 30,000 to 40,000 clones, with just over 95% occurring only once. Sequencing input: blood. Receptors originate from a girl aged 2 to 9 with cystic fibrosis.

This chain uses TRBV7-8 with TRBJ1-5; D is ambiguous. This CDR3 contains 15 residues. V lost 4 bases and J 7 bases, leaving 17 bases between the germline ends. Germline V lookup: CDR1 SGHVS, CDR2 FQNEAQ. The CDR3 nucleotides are TGTGCCAGCAGCTATCGGCTTGGGGTAAACCAGCCCCAGCATTTT. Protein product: CASSYRLGVNQPQHF.

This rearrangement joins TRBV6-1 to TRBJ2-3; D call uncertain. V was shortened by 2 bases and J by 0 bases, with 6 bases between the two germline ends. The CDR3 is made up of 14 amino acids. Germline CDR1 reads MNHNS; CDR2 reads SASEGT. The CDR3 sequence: CASSEMASTDTQYF. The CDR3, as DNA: TGTGCCAGCAGTGAAATGGCCAGCACAGATACGCAGTATTTT.

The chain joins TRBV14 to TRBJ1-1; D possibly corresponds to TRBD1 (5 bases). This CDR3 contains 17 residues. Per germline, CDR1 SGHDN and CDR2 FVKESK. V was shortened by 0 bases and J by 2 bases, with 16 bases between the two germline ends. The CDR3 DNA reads TGTGCCAGCAGCCAAGATCCCGCCGGGGGAGTAAACACTGAAGCTTTCTTT. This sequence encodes CASSQDPAGGVNTEAFF.

CDR3 bases: TGCGCCAGCAGCTTGGGGACAGGGGTTCATGAAGCTTTCTTT. This translates into CASSLGTGVHEAFF. V and J are TRBV5-1 and TRBJ1-1; 9 nucleotides line up with TRBD1. There are 14 residues in the CDR3. Trimming removed 0 bases from V and 7 bases from J; junction bases left unmatched: 4. The germline V gene encodes CDR1 SGHRS and CDR2 YFSETQ.

This CDR3 reads CASSLSGTGGTEAFF. In nucleotides, the CDR3 is TGTGCCAGCAGCTTGTCTGGGACAGGGGGTACTGAAGCTTTCTTT. The V call is TRBV5-4, the J call TRBJ1-1, with 11 bases identical to TRBD1. After removal of 1 base from V and 5 bases from J, the junction contained 4 bases not matched to a gene. The V gene's germline CDR1 is SGHNT and CDR2 YYREEE (reference sequence). CDR3 length: 15 amino acids.

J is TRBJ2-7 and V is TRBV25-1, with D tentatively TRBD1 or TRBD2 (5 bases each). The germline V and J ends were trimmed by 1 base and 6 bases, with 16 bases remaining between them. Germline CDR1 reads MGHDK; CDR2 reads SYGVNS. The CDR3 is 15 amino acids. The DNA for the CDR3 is TGTGCCAGCAGTGAATCCCACGGGACGATCGTCGAGCAGTACTTC. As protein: CASSESHGTIVEQYF.

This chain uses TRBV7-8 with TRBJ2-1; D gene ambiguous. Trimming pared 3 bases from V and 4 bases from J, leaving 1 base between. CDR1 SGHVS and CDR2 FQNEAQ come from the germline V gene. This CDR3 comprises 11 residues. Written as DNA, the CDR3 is TGTGCCAGCAGCTTTTACAATGAGCAGTTCTTC. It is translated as CASSFYNEQFF.

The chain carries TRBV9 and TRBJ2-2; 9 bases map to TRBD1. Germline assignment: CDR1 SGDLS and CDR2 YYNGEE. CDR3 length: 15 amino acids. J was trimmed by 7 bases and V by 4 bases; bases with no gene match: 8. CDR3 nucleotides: TGTGCCAGCAGCTTCCGGGACAGGGAGGGCGGGGAGCTGTTTTTT. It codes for CASSFRDREGGELFF.

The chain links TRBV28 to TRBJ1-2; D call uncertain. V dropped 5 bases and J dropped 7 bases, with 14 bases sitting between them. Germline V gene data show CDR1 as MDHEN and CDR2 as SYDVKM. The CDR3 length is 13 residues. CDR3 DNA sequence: TGTGCCAGCAGTCCCGTCCGGACGGGTGGCTACACCTTC. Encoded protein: CASSPVRTGGYTF.

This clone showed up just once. The CDR3 here is CASSQGLAGEVTGELFF. CDR3 sequence (DNA): TGTGCCAGCAGCCAAGGTCTAGCGGGGGAGGTCACCGGGGAGCTGTTTTTT. The chain combines TRBV14 with TRBJ2-2, with 10 bases lining up with TRBD2. Looked up from germline, CDR1 is SGHDN and CDR2 is FVKESK. CDR3 length equals 17 residues. Trimming took 1 base from V and 4 from J; bases not matched to a gene: 6.

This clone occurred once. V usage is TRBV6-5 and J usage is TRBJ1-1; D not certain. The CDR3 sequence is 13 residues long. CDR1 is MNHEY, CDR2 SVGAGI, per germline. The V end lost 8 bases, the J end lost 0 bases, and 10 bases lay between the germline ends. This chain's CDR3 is CASFGLMNTEAFF. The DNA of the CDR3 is TGTGCCAGCTTCGGGCTCATGAACACTGAAGCTTTCTTT.

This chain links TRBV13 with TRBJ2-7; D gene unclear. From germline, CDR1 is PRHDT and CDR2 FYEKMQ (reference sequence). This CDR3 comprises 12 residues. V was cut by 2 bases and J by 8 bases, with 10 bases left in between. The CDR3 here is CASSLHLAKQYF. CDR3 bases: TGTGCCAGCAGCTTACATCTGGCGAAGCAGTACTTC.

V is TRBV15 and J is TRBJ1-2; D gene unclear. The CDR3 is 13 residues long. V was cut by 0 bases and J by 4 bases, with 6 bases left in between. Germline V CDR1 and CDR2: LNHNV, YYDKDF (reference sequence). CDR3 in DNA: TGTGCCACCAGCAGAGATGAAAGCTATGGCTACACCTTC. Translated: CATSRDESYGYTF.

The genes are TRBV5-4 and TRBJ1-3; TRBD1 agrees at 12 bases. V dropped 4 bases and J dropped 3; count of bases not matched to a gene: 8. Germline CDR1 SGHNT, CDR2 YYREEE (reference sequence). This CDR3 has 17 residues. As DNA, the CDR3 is TGTGCCAGCAGCGGGGTGGGACAGGGGGCTGTTGGAAACACCATATATTTT. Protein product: CASSGVGQGAVGNTIYF. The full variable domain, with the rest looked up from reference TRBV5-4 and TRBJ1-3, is ETGVTQSPTHLIKTRGQQVTLRCSSQSGHNTVSWYQQALGQGPQFIFQYYREEENGRGNFPPRFSGLQFPNYSSELNVNALELDDSALYLCASSGVGQGAVGNTIYFGEGSWLTVV.

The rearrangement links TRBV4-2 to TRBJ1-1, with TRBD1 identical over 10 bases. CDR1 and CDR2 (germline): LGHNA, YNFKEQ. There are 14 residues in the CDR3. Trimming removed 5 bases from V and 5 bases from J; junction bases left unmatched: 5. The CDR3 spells CASSATGGRTEAFF. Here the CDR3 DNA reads TGTGCCAGCAGCGCGACAGGGGGCAGGACTGAAGCTTTCTTT.

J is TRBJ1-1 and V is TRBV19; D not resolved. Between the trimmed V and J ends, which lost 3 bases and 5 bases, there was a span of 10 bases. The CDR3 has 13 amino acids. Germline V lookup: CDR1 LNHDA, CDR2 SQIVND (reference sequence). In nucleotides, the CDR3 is TGTGCCAGTAGTATGGGTGGCTCAACTGAAGCTTTCTTT. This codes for CASSMGGSTEAFF.

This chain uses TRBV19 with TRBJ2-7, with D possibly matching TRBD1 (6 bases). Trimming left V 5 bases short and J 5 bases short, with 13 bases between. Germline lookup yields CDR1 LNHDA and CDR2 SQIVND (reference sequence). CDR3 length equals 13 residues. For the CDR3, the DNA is TGTGCCAGTAGTGGCCGGGACAAAAACGAGCAGTACTTC. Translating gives CASSGRDKNEQYF.

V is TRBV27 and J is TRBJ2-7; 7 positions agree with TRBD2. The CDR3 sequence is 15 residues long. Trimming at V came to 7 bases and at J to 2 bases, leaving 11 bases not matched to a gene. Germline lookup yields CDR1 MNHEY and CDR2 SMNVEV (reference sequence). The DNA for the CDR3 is TGTGCCAGCAAACCGTGGGGGGGAGGGACCTACGAGCAGTACTTC. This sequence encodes CASKPWGGGTYEQYF.

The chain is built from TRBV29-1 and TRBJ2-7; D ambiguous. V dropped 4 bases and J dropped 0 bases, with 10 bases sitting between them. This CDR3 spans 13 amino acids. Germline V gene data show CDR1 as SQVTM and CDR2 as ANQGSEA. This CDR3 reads CSVGAPHSYEQYF. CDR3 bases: TGCAGCGTTGGGGCTCCCCACTCCTACGAGCAGTACTTC.

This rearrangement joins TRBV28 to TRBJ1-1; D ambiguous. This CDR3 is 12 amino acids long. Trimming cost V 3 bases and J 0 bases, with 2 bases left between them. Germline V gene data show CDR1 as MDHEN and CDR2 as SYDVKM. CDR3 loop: CASSFLNTEAFF. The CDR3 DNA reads TGTGCCAGCAGTTTTTTGAACACTGAAGCTTTCTTT.

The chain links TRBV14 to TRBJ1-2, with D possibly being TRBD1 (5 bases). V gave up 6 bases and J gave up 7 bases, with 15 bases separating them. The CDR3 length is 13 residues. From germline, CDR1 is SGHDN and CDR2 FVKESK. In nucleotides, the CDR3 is TGTGCCAGCAGTCCCGGGACCCGGGGTGGCTACACCTTC. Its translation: CASSPGTRGGYTF. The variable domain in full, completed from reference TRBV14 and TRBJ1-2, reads EAGVTQFPSHSVIEKGQTVTLRCDPISGHDNLYWYRRVMGKEIKFLLHFVKESKQDESGMPNNRFLAERTGGTYSTLKVQPAELEDSGVYFCASSPGTRGGYTFGSGTRLTVV.

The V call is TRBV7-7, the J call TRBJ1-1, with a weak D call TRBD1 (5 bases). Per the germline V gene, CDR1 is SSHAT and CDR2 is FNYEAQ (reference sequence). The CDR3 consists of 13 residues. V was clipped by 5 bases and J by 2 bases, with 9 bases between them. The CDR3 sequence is CASSMDTNTEAFF. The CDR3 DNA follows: TGTGCCAGCAGCATGGACACTAACACTGAAGCTTTCTTT.

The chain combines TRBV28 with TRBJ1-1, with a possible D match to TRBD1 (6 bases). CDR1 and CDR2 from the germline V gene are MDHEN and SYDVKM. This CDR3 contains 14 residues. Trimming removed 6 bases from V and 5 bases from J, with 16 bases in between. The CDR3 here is CASSVTGKETEAFF. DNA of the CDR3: TGTGCCAGCAGCGTAACAGGGAAAGAGACTGAAGCTTTCTTT.

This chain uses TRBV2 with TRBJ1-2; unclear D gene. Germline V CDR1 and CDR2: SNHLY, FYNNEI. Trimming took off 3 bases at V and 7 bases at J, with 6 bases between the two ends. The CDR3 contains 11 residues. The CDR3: CASSEASGYTF. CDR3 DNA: TGTGCCAGCAGTGAGGCGAGTGGCTACACCTTC.

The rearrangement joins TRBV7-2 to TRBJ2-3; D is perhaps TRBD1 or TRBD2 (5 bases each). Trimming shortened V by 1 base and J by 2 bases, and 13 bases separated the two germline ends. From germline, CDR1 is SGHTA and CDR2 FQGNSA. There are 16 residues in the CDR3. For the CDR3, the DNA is TGTGCCAGCAGCTTAGACTTGGGGACCCCCACAGATACGCAGTATTTT. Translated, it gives CASSLDLGTPTDTQYF.

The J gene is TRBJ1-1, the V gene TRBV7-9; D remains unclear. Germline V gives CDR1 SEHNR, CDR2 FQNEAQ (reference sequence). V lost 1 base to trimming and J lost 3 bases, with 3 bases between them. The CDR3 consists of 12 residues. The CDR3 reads CASSLVDTEAFF. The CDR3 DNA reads TGTGCCAGCAGCTTAGTAGACACTGAAGCTTTCTTT.

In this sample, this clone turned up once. CDR3 sequence reads: CASSPGTGAGYTF. The DNA for the CDR3 is TGTGCCAGCAGTCCCGGGACAGGGGCTGGCTACACCTTC. This sequence joins TRBV27 and TRBJ1-2; 10 bases align to TRBD1. This CDR3 spans 13 amino acids. Germline V CDR1 and CDR2: MNHEY, SMNVEV (reference sequence). Unmatched junction bases numbered 4, after V lost 5 bases and J lost 7 bases.

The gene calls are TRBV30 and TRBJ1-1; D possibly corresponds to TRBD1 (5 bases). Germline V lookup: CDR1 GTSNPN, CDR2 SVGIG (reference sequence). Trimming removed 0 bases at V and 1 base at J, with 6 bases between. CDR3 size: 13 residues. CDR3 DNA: TGTGCCTGGAGTGTAGGGGCGAACACTGAAGCTTTCTTT. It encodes CAWSVGANTEAFF.